This T cell receptor beta chain was profiled in a study of technical replicates of blood from several donors. TCRdb's copy holds only in-frame clones and misses some; the assay was immunoSEQ multiplex PCR. The sample shows 80,000 to 95,000 clones, approximately 97% of them seen only once. Sequenced material: T cells isolated from PBMCs. The clonotype was recovered from a human donor in good health.

CDR3 sequence reads: CSVESPDSYEQYF. In nucleotides, the CDR3 is TGCAGCGTTGAAAGTCCAGACTCCTACGAGCAGTACTTC. The genes are TRBV29-1 and TRBJ2-7; D is ambiguous. Germline values: CDR1 SQVTM, CDR2 ANQGSEA. V dropped 2 bases and J dropped 0 bases, with 8 bases sitting between them. CDR3 length: 13 residues.